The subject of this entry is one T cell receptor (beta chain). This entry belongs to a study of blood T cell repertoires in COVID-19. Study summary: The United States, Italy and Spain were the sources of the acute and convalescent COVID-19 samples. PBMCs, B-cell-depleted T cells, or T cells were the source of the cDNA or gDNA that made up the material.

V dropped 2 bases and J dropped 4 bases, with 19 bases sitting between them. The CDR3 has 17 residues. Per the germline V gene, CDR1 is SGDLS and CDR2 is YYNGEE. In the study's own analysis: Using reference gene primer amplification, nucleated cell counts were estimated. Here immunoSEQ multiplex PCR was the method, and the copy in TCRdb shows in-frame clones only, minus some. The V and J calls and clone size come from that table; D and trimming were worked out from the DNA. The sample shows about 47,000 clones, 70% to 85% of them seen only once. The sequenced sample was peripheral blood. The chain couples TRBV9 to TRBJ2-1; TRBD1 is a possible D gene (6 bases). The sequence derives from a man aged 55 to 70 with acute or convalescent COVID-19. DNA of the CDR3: TGTGCCAGCAGCGTGACTTCCGGACAAGGGGGATACAATGAGCAGTTCTTC. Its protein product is CASSVTSGQGGYNEQFF.